Listed here are 30 T cell receptor beta chains from one sample, sequenced in a study of T cell responses to AZD1222 COVID-19 vaccine. TCRdb's table, derived via immunoSEQ multiplex PCR, lists solely in-frame clones and lacks some. Of some 110,000 clones in the sample, roughly 84% were seen once. Here the sequenced sample was peripheral blood, taken 28 days after the second AZD1222 dose. Receptors originate from an adult who received the AZD1222 COVID-19 vaccine.

The genes are TRBV20-1 and TRBJ2-7; unclear D gene. The CDR3 consists of 12 residues. CDR1 is DFQATT and CDR2 is SNEGSKA in the germline V gene (reference sequence). V lost 6 bases to trimming and J lost 6 bases, with 15 bases between them. CDR3 residues: CSASPTISEQYF. The CDR3 region has the DNA TGCAGTGCAAGTCCTACAATCAGCGAGCAGTACTTC.

This clone was seen a single time. The V and J genes are TRBV7-9 and TRBJ1-1; D may be TRBD1 (5 bases). Between the trimmed V and J ends, which lost 4 bases and 3 bases, there was a span of 15 bases. Germline V gives CDR1 SEHNR, CDR2 FQNEAQ (reference sequence). The CDR3 consists of 15 residues. CDR3: CASSSPTGYYTEAFF. The CDR3 nucleotides read TGTGCCAGCAGCTCTCCAACAGGATACTACACTGAAGCTTTCTTT.

The CDR3 sequence: CASSDMGDYRTGNTGELFF. CDR3 sequence (DNA): TGTGCCAGCAGTGATATGGGAGACTACCGGACGGGGAACACCGGGGAGCTGTTTTTT. The V and J genes are TRBV2 and TRBJ2-2; D possibly corresponds to TRBD2 (5 bases). In germline, CDR1 is SNHLY, CDR2 FYNNEI. Trimming removed 3 bases from V and 1 base from J, with 21 bases in between. The CDR3 is 19 residues long.

The chain has TRBV4-1 and TRBJ2-1; no reliable D call. The CDR3 runs to 13 residues. Per the germline V gene, CDR1 is MGHRA and CDR2 is YSYEKL. Trimming took 4 bases from V and 5 from J, leaving 9 bases between them. CDR3 region: CASSPPRDNEQFF. For the CDR3, the DNA is TGCGCCAGCAGCCCGCCCCGGGACAATGAGCAGTTCTTC.

The chain recombines TRBV28 with TRBJ1-5, with D possibly matching TRBD1 (5 bases). This CDR3 comprises 13 residues. CDR1 is MDHEN and CDR2 is SYDVKM in the germline V gene. V lost 5 bases to trimming and J lost 5 bases, with 10 bases between them. The CDR3 DNA is TGTGCCAGCAGTCCCCTAGGGGATCAGCCCCAGCATTTT. Amino acids: CASSPLGDQPQHF.

The chain is built from TRBV4-3 and TRBJ2-7; 9 bases map to TRBD1. The CDR3 runs 14 residues. The germline gives CDR1 LGHNA, CDR2 YSLEER. J was trimmed by 6 bases and V by 4 bases; bases with no gene match: 7. The DNA of the CDR3 is TGCGCCAGCAGCCCGGGACAGGGCCGGGTCGAGCAGTACTTC. This sequence encodes CASSPGQGRVEQYF.

V gene TRBV5-8 combines with J gene TRBJ2-5; D assignment may be TRBD1 or TRBD2 (5 bases each). Deletions cut 3 bases from V and 3 bases from J, with 9 bases between. Germline CDR1 is SGHTS and CDR2 is YDEGEE. The CDR3 has 13 amino acids. CDR3 loop: CASSWGTKETQYF. The CDR3 nucleotides read TGTGCCAGCAGCTGGGGGACCAAAGAGACCCAGTACTTC.

The CDR3 loop reads CASRIWDFRSTEAFF. Here the CDR3 DNA reads TGTGCCAGCAGAATTTGGGACTTTAGAAGCACTGAAGCTTTCTTT. The chain couples TRBV28 to TRBJ1-1; D is possibly TRBD1 (5 bases). CDR1 is MDHEN and CDR2 is SYDVKM in the germline V gene. The germline V and J ends were trimmed by 6 bases and 4 bases, with 18 bases remaining between them. The CDR3 runs 15 residues.

This clone was counted only a few times. The chain is built from TRBV3-1 (or the pseudogene TRBV3-2) and TRBJ2-1; D unclear. Trimming removed 6 bases at V and 0 bases at J, with 12 bases between. This CDR3 has 15 amino acids. Germline V gene data show CDR1 as LGHDT and CDR2 as YNNKEL (reference sequence). The CDR3 protein is CASSPGPSSYNEQFF. CDR3 bases: TGTGCCAGCAGTCCCGGCCCGAGCTCCTACAATGAGCAGTTCTTC.

To note about this clone: One junction end does not reproduce the germline sequence, and a read error may be involved. The genes are TRBV3-1 (or the pseudogene TRBV3-2) and TRBJ2-1; 8 bases map to TRBD2. Germline V CDR1 and CDR2: LGHDT, YNNKEL (reference sequence). This CDR3 has 16 amino acids. The CDR3 sequence is CARSHGGGKSYNEQFF. The CDR3 DNA follows: TGTGCCCGCAGCCACGGCGGGGGGAAGTCCTACAATGAGCAGTTCTTC.

The chain recombines TRBV9 with TRBJ1-1; 9 positions agree with TRBD1. This CDR3 has 15 amino acids. With V trimmed by 3 bases and J by 1 base, 4 bases remained unmatched. CDR1 is SGDLS and CDR2 is YYNGEE in the germline V gene. The CDR3 DNA is TGTGCCAGCAGCGCCATACAGGGGGCGAACACTGAAGCTTTCTTT. Its protein product is CASSAIQGANTEAFF.

The chain carries TRBV10-2 and TRBJ2-2; D not certain. The CDR3 consists of 16 residues. The germline CDR1 and CDR2 sequences are WSHSY and SAAADI. With 8 bases removed from V and 5 bases from J, the gap between germline ends came to 21 bases. The CDR3 DNA sequence: TGCGCCAGCGGAAAAAGGGCCTCTCAAGGGACCGGGGAGCTGTTTTTT. Its translation: CASGKRASQGTGELFF.

The rearrangement links TRBV27 to TRBJ2-7, with 12 bases identical to TRBD1. Trimming took 8 bases from V and 7 from J; bases not matched to a gene: 6. The CDR3 is 13 amino acids. Germline values: CDR1 MNHEY, CDR2 SMNVEV (reference sequence). The CDR3 coding sequence is TGTGCCAGCGGGGGACAGGGGGCGCGGGAGCAGTACTTC. It yields the protein CASGGQGAREQYF.

The chain couples TRBV11-1 to TRBJ1-2; 7 bases agree with TRBD1. The germline gives CDR1 SGHAT, CDR2 FQDESV (reference sequence). Losses at the gene ends were 2 bases for V and 4 bases for J; bases not matched to a gene: 10. CDR3 length: 16 residues. The DNA for the CDR3 is TGTGCCAGCAGCTTAACCCCGACAGGGAAGATCTATGGCTACACCTTC. Translating gives CASSLTPTGKIYGYTF.

The chain recombines TRBV29-1 with TRBJ1-2, with D unresolved. Germline V gene data show CDR1 as SQVTM and CDR2 as ANQGSEA. This CDR3 contains 14 residues. The ends were cut back, 0 bases at V and 8 bases at J, with 16 bases in the middle. The CDR3 DNA reads TGCAGCGTTGAAGATCAGAGAGAGGGTATGGGCTACACCTTC. As protein: CSVEDQREGMGYTF.

This chain uses TRBV5-1 with TRBJ1-1; no definite D call. The CDR3 has 13 residues. From germline, CDR1 is SGHRS and CDR2 YFSETQ. Trimming stripped 4 bases from V and 3 bases from J, with 10 bases between. The CDR3 loop is CASSPQSDTEAFF. The CDR3 coding sequence is TGCGCCAGCAGCCCGCAGTCGGACACTGAAGCTTTCTTT.

The rearrangement uses TRBV9 and TRBJ2-5; either TRBD1 or TRBD2 may fit D (6 bases each). The germline V gene encodes CDR1 SGDLS and CDR2 YYNGEE. This CDR3 is 16 amino acids long. Trimming stripped 0 bases from V and 1 base from J, with 13 bases between. The CDR3, as DNA: TGTGCCAGCAGCGTAGGGCCCGGGGGCTTCCAAGAGACCCAGTACTTC. It is translated as CASSVGPGGFQETQYF.

This clone has more than one count but fewer than ten. This chain links TRBV27 with TRBJ2-1; TRBD2 matches at 10 bases. The V gene end was trimmed by 5 bases and the J gene end by 4 bases; junction bases not matched to a gene: 11. This CDR3 has 17 amino acids. Germline CDR1 and CDR2: MNHEY and SMNVEV (reference sequence). The CDR3 loop reads CASSLKIGLAAYNEQFF. The CDR3 DNA sequence: TGTGCCAGCAGTCTCAAAATCGGACTAGCGGCGTACAATGAGCAGTTCTTC.

This clone has only one observation. V is TRBV4-1 and J is TRBJ1-2, with TRBD1 as a possible D gene (5 bases). Trimming removed 3 bases from V and 4 bases from J, with 15 bases in between. Germline V gene data show CDR1 as MGHRA and CDR2 as YSYEKL. The CDR3 loop spans 15 amino acids. This chain's CDR3 is CASSQPGPFLYGYTF. In DNA, the CDR3 is TGCGCCAGCAGCCAGCCGGGACCGTTCCTCTATGGCTACACCTTC.

The rearrangement uses TRBV27 and TRBJ1-4; 8 positions match TRBD1. There are 15 residues in the CDR3. Trimming removed 5 bases from V and 4 bases from J; junction bases left unmatched: 6. Germline CDR1 reads MNHEY; CDR2 reads SMNVEV (reference sequence). The CDR3 spells CASSLRTGLNEKLFF. Written as DNA, the CDR3 is TGTGCCAGCAGTCTCCGGACAGGGCTTAATGAAAAACTGTTTTTT. The complete variable domain, with remaining parts taken from reference TRBV27 and TRBJ1-4, reads EAQVTQNPRYLITVTGKKLTVTCSQNMNHEYMSWYRQDPGLGLRQIYYSMNVEVTDKGDVPEGYKVSRKEKRNFPLILESPSPNQTSLYFCASSLRTGLNEKLFFGSGTQLSVL.

The chain links TRBV28 to TRBJ2-2; 7 bases are shared with TRBD2. Germline values: CDR1 MDHEN, CDR2 SYDVKM. The CDR3 covers 15 residues. V lost 10 bases to trimming and J lost 0 bases; unmatched junction nucleotides: 8. DNA of the CDR3: TGTGCCACCATCGAGGGAGGGCCGAACACCGGGGAGCTGTTTTTT. Translated: CATIEGGPNTGELFF.

The chain uses TRBV9 and TRBJ2-1; TRBD2 matches at 16 bases. J gave up 2 bases and V 0 bases, and 5 bases lay outside the gene matches. The germline CDR1 and CDR2 sequences are SGDLS and YYNGEE. This CDR3 has 19 residues. CDR3 loop: CASSVAGTSGGATYNEQFF. CDR3 sequence (DNA): TGTGCCAGCAGCGTAGCCGGGACTAGCGGGGGGGCGACCTACAATGAGCAGTTCTTC.

The CDR3, as DNA: TGTGCCAGCAAGAATCCCAGGGGCTATGGCTACACCTTC. Protein sequence: CASKNPRGYGYTF. V and J are TRBV25-1 and TRBJ1-2, with D possibly TRBD1 on 6 matching bases. The CDR3 runs to 13 residues. Germline-derived CDR1 and CDR2 are MGHDK and SYGVNS. The V gene lost 7 bases and the J gene lost 4 bases, with 13 bases spanning the gap.

The V call is TRBV27, the J call TRBJ1-1; TRBD1 agrees at 8 bases. Unmatched junction bases numbered 14, after V lost 7 bases and J lost 4 bases. The CDR3 is made up of 16 amino acids. Germline CDR1 and CDR2: MNHEY and SMNVEV (reference sequence). The CDR3 sequence is CASKQGRGQGITEAFF. The CDR3 region has the DNA TGTGCCAGCAAACAAGGCAGGGGGCAGGGAATCACTGAAGCTTTCTTT.

V usage is TRBV19 and J usage is TRBJ2-1; a possible D gene is TRBD1 (6 bases). The V gene's germline CDR1 is LNHDA and CDR2 SQIVND (reference sequence). V lost 4 bases to trimming and J lost 10 bases, with 17 bases between them. The CDR3 length is 14 residues. The CDR3 is CASSSRGTLGEQFF. The CDR3 coding sequence is TGTGCCAGTAGTAGTAGGGGGACCCTAGGCGAGCAGTTCTTC.

The chain has TRBV7-8 and TRBJ1-2, with 7 bases aligning to TRBD1. Germline trimming cut 4 bases from V and 8 bases from J; bases unmatched to any gene: 16. The germline CDR1 and CDR2 sequences are SGHVS and FQNEAQ. This CDR3 is 16 amino acids long. CDR3: CASSWIRDSSLGGYTF. The CDR3 nucleotides read TGTGCCAGCAGCTGGATCCGGGACAGCTCTTTAGGGGGCTACACCTTC.

This chain links TRBV27 with TRBJ2-7; D could derive from TRBD1 or TRBD2 (6 bases each). V was trimmed by 7 bases and J by 7 bases, leaving 17 bases between them. Germline values: CDR1 MNHEY, CDR2 SMNVEV (reference sequence). This CDR3 contains 13 residues. CDR3 bases: TGTGCCAGCACCAACAGGGTTGGGAGGGAGCAGTACTTC. Protein sequence: CASTNRVGREQYF.

This clone was counted a single time. CDR3 amino acids: CASSSIGTAQSSSYNSPLHF. As DNA, the CDR3 is TGTGCCAGCAGCTCTATTGGGACAGCCCAATCAAGCTCCTATAATTCACCCCTCCACTTT. J is TRBJ1-6 and V is TRBV6-2 or TRBV6-3; TRBD1 aligns across 7 bases. There are 20 residues in the CDR3. V dropped 6 bases and J dropped 0; count of bases not matched to a gene: 17. Per germline, CDR1 MNHEY and CDR2 SVGEGT.

The genes are TRBV6-5 and TRBJ1-4, with unresolved D. The CDR3 sequence is 15 residues long. V was clipped by 4 bases and J by 5 bases, with 14 bases between them. Looked up from germline, CDR1 is MNHEY and CDR2 is SVGAGI. The DNA for the CDR3 is TGTGCCAGCAGTTCTGTGGCAGGAAACAATGAAAAACTGTTTTTT. This gives the protein CASSSVAGNNEKLFF.

This sequence joins TRBV11-2 and TRBJ2-1; 7 bases agree with TRBD2. This CDR3 is 14 amino acids long. Trimming at V came to 3 bases and at J to 12 bases, leaving 11 bases not matched to a gene. From germline, CDR1 is SGHAT and CDR2 FQNNGV. CDR3 coding DNA: TGTGCCAGCAGCTTGGGAGGGAACCGGATTCCGCAGTTCTTC. Encoded protein: CASSLGGNRIPQFF.